Only one count was recorded for the clone carrying this TCR beta chain. What it recognizes is unknown. The data originate from a study of somatic mutations in cytotoxic T cells in rheumatoid arthritis. Turning to the study itself: Blood (under 32 ml EDTA) from each patient was taken right after diagnosis, before any treatment.

General observations from the study: With some 62 patients examined, several had a largest CD8+ clone exceeding 20% of CD8+ cells. The study found no significant difference in CD8+ T-cell clonality between rheumatoid arthritis patients and age-matched healthy controls. Only rheumatoid arthritis patients, not healthy controls, showed CD8+ clonality increasing with age.

Clones were read by immunoSEQ multiplex PCR, and TCRdb kept only the in-frame ones, dropping some. The sample shows approximately 13,000 clones, 75% to 80% of them seen only once. V lost 5 bases and J lost 0, with 9 bases in between. Germline V CDR1 and CDR2: SGHDT, YYEEEE. The CDR3 is 14 amino acids. The sequencing sample was made of CD8+ T cells sorted from blood. The J gene is TRBJ2-1, the V gene TRBV5-6, with a possible D match to TRBD2 (6 bases). The sequence was obtained from an adult with rheumatoid arthritis. The CDR3 spells CASRIGSSYNEQFF. CDR3 bases: TGTGCCAGCAGGATCGGGAGCTCCTACAATGAGCAGTTCTTC.